The next 29 T cell receptor beta chains were all read from a single sample in a study of regulatory T cells in long-lasting Graves disease. Library construction for TCR beta used iRepertoire HTBI primers and Arm-PCR of CDR3 regions. One entry per CDR3 protein, called by TCRdb with MiXCR from the multiplex PCR reads. The sample yields 310,000 or so distinct CDR3 sequences, less than 20% seen once. Time point given: persistent/refractory GD, antithyroid drugs over 5 years with positive TRAb. From PBMCs, RNA was extracted and then used to make the TCR library. Specimen: peripheral blood mononuclear cells (PBMCs), collected when the disease was refractory, from a patient treated with antithyroid drugs. All receptors derive from a female donor with Graves disease.

This clonotype was picked up a small number of times. V is TRBV20-1 and J is TRBJ2-4; D gene unclear. CDR3 length: 13 residues. Germline lookup yields CDR1 DFQATT and CDR2 SNEGSKA (reference sequence). The V gene lost 6 bases and the J gene lost 8 bases, with 17 bases spanning the gap. CDR3 DNA sequence: TGCAGTGCAGACGGCGGCGCCAAGGACATTCAGTACTTC. The encoded protein is CSADGGAKDIQYF.

This clonotype has ten or more counts. The V call is TRBV6-1, the J call TRBJ2-5; D tentatively reads TRBD1 or TRBD2 (6 bases each). The CDR3 sequence is 16 residues long. Germline V gene data show CDR1 as MNHNS and CDR2 as SASEGT. Trimming removed 0 bases at V and 5 bases at J, with 16 bases between. The DNA of the CDR3 is TGTGCCAGCAGTGAAGCCGGACGGGGGCTTCGGGAGACCCAGTACTTC. Its translation: CASSEAGRGLRETQYF.

This clonotype was seen repeatedly, ten times or more. V usage is TRBV29-1 and J usage is TRBJ2-5, with D tentatively TRBD1 (6 bases). Trimming cost V 6 bases and J 0 bases, with 11 bases left between them. The CDR3 extends over 13 amino acids. CDR1 and CDR2 from the germline V gene are SQVTM and ANQGSEA. The DNA of the CDR3 is TGCAGCGTGGGACACCGACACCAAGAGACCCAGTACTTC. Its protein is CSVGHRHQETQYF.

This clonotype was seen a few times. The chain uses TRBV5-1 and TRBJ2-6, with 8 bases that match TRBD1. The germline gives CDR1 SGHRS, CDR2 YFSETQ. CDR3 length equals 18 residues. J lost 3 bases, V lost 4 bases, and 12 bases had no gene match. CDR3 sequence reads: CASSLRGQEAVGANVLTF. The CDR3 DNA is TGCGCCAGCAGCCTCCGGGGACAGGAGGCTGTTGGGGCCAACGTCCTGACTTTC.

This clonotype was detected many times. The chain combines TRBV28 with TRBJ1-5, with TRBD1 as a possible D gene (5 bases). With 3 bases removed from V and 2 bases from J, the gap between germline ends came to 14 bases. Germline CDR1 and CDR2: MDHEN and SYDVKM. The CDR3 contains 16 residues. In DNA form, the CDR3 reads TGTGCCAGCAGTTTCCTGGGGGGTTTGGGCAATCAGCCCCAGCATTTT. Translation: CASSFLGGLGNQPQHF. Combining the CDR3 with reference TRBV28 and TRBJ1-5 gives the whole variable domain DVKVTQSSRYLVKRTGEKVFLECVQDMDHENMFWYRQDPGLGLRLIYFSYDVKMKEKGDIPEGYSVSREKKERFSLILESASTNQTSMYLCASSFLGGLGNQPQHFGDGTRLSIL.

This clonotype has a handful of counts. The chain uses TRBV4-3 and TRBJ1-2, with D maybe TRBD1 (5 bases). Trimming stripped 2 bases from V and 4 bases from J, with 17 bases between. Germline V CDR1 and CDR2: LGHNA, YSLEER. The CDR3 sequence is 16 residues long. The chain's CDR3 is CASSQSPQDSVYGYTF. DNA of the CDR3: TGCGCCAGCAGCCAAAGTCCCCAAGACAGCGTCTATGGCTACACCTTC.

CDR3 coding DNA: TGCGCCAGCAGCCAAGGTCGTGGCAACGTCCTGACTTTC. Translation: CASSQGRGNVLTF. The chain joins TRBV4-1 to TRBJ2-6, with no clear D. Germline assignment: CDR1 MGHRA and CDR2 YSYEKL. The CDR3 spans 13 residues. Trimming stripped 1 base from V and 9 bases from J, with 7 bases between.

This clonotype has only a few counts. The chain carries TRBV18 and TRBJ2-7, with 9 bases lining up with TRBD1. Germline V gene data show CDR1 as KGHSH and CDR2 as LQKENI. The CDR3 runs to 15 residues. The V segment lost 3 bases and the J segment 5 bases; nucleotides outside the gene matches: 8. DNA of the CDR3: TGTGCCAGCTCACCCCTAGGACAGGGGCGGGACGAGCAGTACTTC. It specifies CASSPLGQGRDEQYF.

This clonotype was counted at least ten times. The rearrangement links TRBV20-1 to TRBJ1-2; D is possibly TRBD1 (6 bases). Germline V lookup: CDR1 DFQATT, CDR2 SNEGSKA (reference sequence). The CDR3 consists of 16 residues. Trimming took off 4 bases at V and 1 base at J, with 19 bases between the two ends. CDR3 DNA sequence: TGCAGTGCTACTCTCTCCGGGGCCAGGGGTAACTATGGCTACACCTTC. The encoded protein is CSATLSGARGNYGYTF.

This sequence joins TRBV19 and TRBJ2-2; no clear D gene. The V and J ends lost 6 bases and 5 bases respectively, with 10 bases between them. Germline loops: CDR1 LNHDA, CDR2 SQIVND (reference sequence). The CDR3 loop spans 13 amino acids. The CDR3: CASRGTKTGELFF. In nucleotides, the CDR3 is TGTGCCAGTAGGGGAACCAAGACCGGGGAGCTGTTTTTT.

Many counts were recorded for this clonotype. The rearrangement uses TRBV6-1 and TRBJ2-5; weak D call: TRBD2 (6 bases). V was shortened by 5 bases and J by 1 base, with 29 bases between the two germline ends. The CDR3 is 20 residues long. In germline, CDR1 is MNHNS, CDR2 SASEGT. The CDR3 bases are TGTGCCAGCAGTCTCGTGTCAGGTTGGAGGGGAAGGCCCCGCCAAGAGACCCAGTACTTC. Translating it yields CASSLVSGWRGRPRQETQYF.

This chain uses TRBV6-1 with TRBJ1-5, with TRBD1 as a possible D gene (5 bases). The V and J ends lost 6 bases and 3 bases respectively, with 21 bases between them. Germline loops: CDR1 MNHNS, CDR2 SASEGT. This CDR3 region has 17 residues. This CDR3 is CASRGRGTLKANQPQHF. CDR3 in DNA: TGTGCCAGCAGGGGACGGGGGACGCTTAAAGCCAATCAGCCCCAGCATTTT.

This clonotype was seen ten or more times. The rearrangement uses TRBV12-3 or TRBV12-4 and TRBJ2-5, with D uncertain. The CDR3 extends over 15 amino acids. V lost 5 bases and J lost 0, with 13 bases in between. CDR3 DNA: TGTGCCAGCAGTCCTCGTGGGCCGTACCAAGAGACCCAGTACTTC. Translated: CASSPRGPYQETQYF.

In its sample, this clonotype was seen many times. V and J are TRBV11-2 and TRBJ1-2; TRBD1 might be the D (6 bases). Germline values: CDR1 SGHAT, CDR2 FQNNGV. This CDR3 comprises 16 residues. The ends were cut back, 5 bases at V and 4 bases at J, with 20 bases in the middle. The CDR3 DNA reads as TGTGCCAGCAGCCCACAGGGAAGCACCACTTTCTATGGCTACACCTTC. Residues: CASSPQGSTTFYGYTF.

This clonotype was seen ten or more times. The rearrangement links TRBV6-2 or TRBV6-3 to TRBJ1-4; D is possibly TRBD1 (6 bases). The CDR3 totals 12 residues. The germline gives CDR1 MNHEY, CDR2 SVGEGT. The V gene lost 6 bases and the J gene lost 8 bases, with 10 bases spanning the gap. CDR3 nucleotides: TGTGCCAGCAGGGACAGTTGGGAAAAACTGTTTTTT. It is translated as CASRDSWEKLFF.

This clonotype was found a few times. This sequence joins TRBV11-2 and TRBJ2-1; 13 bases map to TRBD2. V shed 1 base, J shed 11 bases, and the junction held 5 bases outside the gene matches. Germline-derived CDR1 and CDR2 are SGHAT and FQNNGV. This CDR3 contains 15 residues. CDR3 bases: TGTGCCAGCAGCTTAGCCGGGACTAGCGGGGCCCAGCAGTTCTTC. This sequence encodes CASSLAGTSGAQQFF. Drawing the rest from reference TRBV11-2 and TRBJ2-1, the complete variable domain is EAGVAQSPRYKIIEKRQSVAFWCNPISGHATLYWYQQILGQGPKLLIQFQNNGVVDDSQLPKDRFSAERLKGVDSTLKIQPAKLEDSAVYLCASSLAGTSGAQQFFGPGTRLTVL.

Of note for this clonotype: A much larger clone lies one base from this, so it may be a read error. The chain recombines TRBV6-1 with TRBJ1-2, with 7 bases lining up with TRBD1. V lost 7 bases to trimming and J lost 10 bases; unmatched junction nucleotides: 9. The CDR3 has 12 residues. Looked up from germline, CDR1 is MNHNS and CDR2 is SASEGT. In DNA, the CDR3 is TGTGCCAGCACAGCGACAGGGTCTGACTACACCTTC. Translation: CASTATGSDYTF.

Ten or more counts support this clonotype. This rearrangement joins TRBV7-2 to TRBJ2-7, with 8 positions matching TRBD2. V lost 5 bases to trimming and J lost 3 bases; unmatched junction nucleotides: 12. CDR3 length: 16 amino acids. From germline, CDR1 is SGHTA and CDR2 FQGNSA. CDR3 coding DNA: TGTGCCAGCAGCGCCGTACCGGGGCGGGGGGACTACGAGCAGTACTTC. Its protein product is CASSAVPGRGDYEQYF.

In this sample, this clonotype turned up once. The chain links TRBV7-9 to TRBJ1-3, with unresolved D. V was trimmed by 2 bases and J by 0 bases, leaving 8 bases between them. Looked up from germline, CDR1 is SEHNR and CDR2 is FQNEAQ (reference sequence). The CDR3 is made up of 15 amino acids. The CDR3 reads CASSLTGFSGNTIYF. DNA of the CDR3: TGTGCCAGCAGCTTAACCGGGTTCTCTGGAAACACCATATATTTT.

There are many counts of this clonotype. The chain carries TRBV5-1 and TRBJ1-1, with 8 nucleotides matching TRBD1. Germline V CDR1 and CDR2: SGHRS, YFSETQ. V shed 7 bases and J 0 bases; nucleotides not matched to a gene: 11. The CDR3 sequence is 16 residues long. The CDR3 here is CASFKGLQGVNTEAFF. CDR3 DNA: TGCGCCAGCTTTAAGGGTTTACAGGGGGTGAACACTGAAGCTTTCTTT.

This clonotype was seen ten or more times. The V and J genes are TRBV2 and TRBJ2-4; D is possibly TRBD2 (5 bases). Trimming stripped 5 bases from V and 4 bases from J, with 12 bases between. Germline CDR1 is SNHLY and CDR2 is FYNNEI. This CDR3 spans 14 amino acids. This CDR3 reads CASSSWTDKNIQYF. The CDR3 nucleotides are TGTGCCAGCAGTAGTTGGACTGATAAAAACATTCAGTACTTC.

This clonotype has only a few counts. This chain links TRBV11-1 with TRBJ2-3; TRBD1 or TRBD2 may be the D gene (5 bases each). Germline CDR1 reads SGHAT; CDR2 reads FQDESV (reference sequence). The CDR3 consists of 15 residues. V was pared by 7 bases and J by 3 bases, with 17 bases between. The CDR3 loop reads CASTPRGALTDTQYF. The CDR3 DNA is TGTGCCAGCACCCCCCGAGGGGCGTTGACAGATACGCAGTATTTT. Full variable domain (rest looked up from reference TRBV11-1 and TRBJ2-3): EAEVAQSPRYKITEKSQAVAFWCDPISGHATLYWYRQILGQGPELLVQFQDESVVDDSQLPKDRFSAERLKGVDSTLKIQPAELGDSAMYLCASTPRGALTDTQYFGPGTRLTVL.

In this sample, this clonotype turned up many times. CDR3 in DNA: TGTGCCAGCAGTTTAGGTGGCGGATACTATGGCTACACCTTC. Translated: CASSLGGGYYGYTF. The chain recombines TRBV28 with TRBJ1-2; D uncertain. CDR3 length equals 14 residues. Germline V CDR1 and CDR2: MDHEN, SYDVKM. The V end lost 2 bases, the J end lost 3 bases, and 10 bases lay between the germline ends.

This clonotype was counted a few times. The chain combines TRBV7-2 with TRBJ2-3, with D unclear. Germline CDR1 is SGHTA and CDR2 is FQGNSA. The CDR3 runs to 13 residues. The V and J ends lost 3 bases and 4 bases respectively, with 8 bases between them. CDR3: CASSFIYPDTQYF. The CDR3 DNA sequence: TGTGCCAGCAGCTTTATCTACCCAGATACGCAGTATTTT.

The chain couples TRBV14 to TRBJ2-7; tentatively, D is TRBD1 (6 bases). The CDR3 extends over 16 amino acids. Germline values: CDR1 SGHDN, CDR2 FVKESK. V was cut by 5 bases and J by 0 bases, with 17 bases left in between. The DNA for the CDR3 is TGTGCCAGCAGCGAAAGAGACACAGGGCGCTCCTACGAGCAGTACTTC. Its translation: CASSERDTGRSYEQYF.

This clonotype was observed at least ten times. The chain links TRBV12-3 or TRBV12-4 to TRBJ1-2; no clear D gene. V shed 1 base and J shed 7 bases, with 10 bases lying between them. The CDR3 runs to 13 residues. The CDR3 DNA reads TGTGCCAGCAGTTTAGGAGTAGGCTCTGGCTACACCTTC. Its translation: CASSLGVGSGYTF.

This clonotype was counted ten times or more. The DNA of the CDR3 is TGTGCCAGCAACTGGGGTTTTAGCACTGAAGCTTTCTTT. The encoded protein is CASNWGFSTEAFF. The genes are TRBV11-3 and TRBJ1-1; no definite D call. Trimming shortened V by 7 bases and J by 4 bases, and 13 bases separated the two germline ends. This CDR3 comprises 13 residues. CDR1 is SGHNT and CDR2 is YENEEA in the germline V gene. Full variable domain (outside the CDR3, taken from reference TRBV11-3 and TRBJ1-1): EAGVVQSPRYKIIEKKQPVAFWCNPISGHNTLYWYLQNLGQGPELLIRYENEEAVDDSQLPKDRFSAERLKGVDSTLKIQPAELGDSAVYLCASNWGFSTEAFFGQGTRLTVV.

The chain combines TRBV19 with TRBJ1-1; 8 bases map to TRBD1. The CDR3 is made up of 15 amino acids. From germline, CDR1 is LNHDA and CDR2 SQIVND (reference sequence). Unmatched junction bases numbered 7, after V lost 6 bases and J lost 1 base. CDR3 DNA sequence: TGTGCCAGTAGGAGCCGACAGGGGACGAACACTGAAGCTTTCTTT. Protein sequence: CASRSRQGTNTEAFF. Combining the CDR3 with reference TRBV19 and TRBJ1-1 gives the whole variable domain DGGITQSPKYLFRKEGQNVTLSCEQNLNHDAMYWYRQDPGQGLRLIYYSQIVNDFQKGDIAEGYSVSREKKESFPLTVTSAQKNPTAFYLCASRSRQGTNTEAFFGQGTRLTVV.

This clonotype was recorded a few times. The chain uses TRBV19 and TRBJ1-2; D unresolved. Trimming stripped 4 bases from V and 8 bases from J, with 20 bases between. Germline CDR1 reads LNHDA; CDR2 reads SQIVND (reference sequence). The CDR3 loop spans 15 amino acids. CDR3 sequence (DNA): TGTGCCAGTAGTACCCGGAACCCTATTCCATACGGCTACACCTTC. It is translated as CASSTRNPIPYGYTF.